This T cell receptor (beta chain) was sequenced during a study of T cell responses to AZD1222 COVID-19 vaccine. Study details: Second-dose timings of about 4 or about 12 weeks were pooled. Study-wide findings and caveats: Reportedly, close to half of spike-specific TCRs are directed against unmutated variant regions. Spike as a whole was targeted by vaccine-associated CD4 TCRs, dominant at 160-218 and 743-854.

CDR3 length: 14 amino acids. The J segment lost 0 bases and the V segment lost 6 bases, leaving 3 bases of the junction unmatched. CDR1 and CDR2 from the germline V gene are LNHDA and SQIVND (reference sequence). This clone was found a few times. Its target is unknown. This table comes from immunoSEQ multiplex PCR, and its TCRdb copy is limited to in-frame clones, with some not included. The sample records roughly 180,000 clones, about 93% being singletons. This receptor was obtained from an adult in good health. This sample comprised peripheral blood, obtained on day 0 of AZD1222 vaccination. The gene calls are TRBV19 and TRBJ1-1, with 8 bases aligning to TRBD1. The CDR3: CASRGTGMNTEAFF. CDR3 sequence (DNA): TGTGCCAGTAGGGGGACAGGAATGAACACTGAAGCTTTCTTT.